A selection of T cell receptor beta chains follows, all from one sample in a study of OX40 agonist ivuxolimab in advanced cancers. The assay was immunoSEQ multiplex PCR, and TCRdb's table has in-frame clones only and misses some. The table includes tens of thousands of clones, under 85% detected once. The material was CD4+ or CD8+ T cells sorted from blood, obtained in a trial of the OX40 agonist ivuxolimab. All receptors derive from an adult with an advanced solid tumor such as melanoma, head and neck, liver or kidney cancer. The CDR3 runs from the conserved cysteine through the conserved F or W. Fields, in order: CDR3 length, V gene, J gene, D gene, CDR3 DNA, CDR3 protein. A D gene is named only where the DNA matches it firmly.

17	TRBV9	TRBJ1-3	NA	TGTGCCAGCAGCGTAGCAGCAGGGGCCCACTCTGGAAACACCATATATTTT	CASSVAAGAHSGNTIYF
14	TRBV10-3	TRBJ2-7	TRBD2	TGTGCCATCAGTGCCCCGGGAGGGGGTTACGAGCAGTACTTC	CAISAPGGGYEQYF
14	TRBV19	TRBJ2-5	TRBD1	TGTGCCAGTAGTATTGCAGGGGGCAAGGAGACCCAGTACTTC	CASSIAGGKETQYF
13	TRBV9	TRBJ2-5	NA	TGTGCCAGCAGCTCTCGACCCCGGGAGACCCAGTACTTC	CASSSRPRETQYF
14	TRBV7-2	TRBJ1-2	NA	TGTGCCAGCAGCTCTCGGACGGTCCATCGTGGCTACACCTTC	CASSSRTVHRGYTF
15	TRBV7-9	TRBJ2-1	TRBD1	TGTGCCAGCAGCAAGGGGACAGGGGAGATATATGAGCAGTTCTTC	CASSKGTGEIYEQFF
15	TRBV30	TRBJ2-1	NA	TGTGCCTGGAGTGAAGGTAGCTCATTTTGGAATGAGCAGTTCTTC	CAWSEGSSFWNEQFF
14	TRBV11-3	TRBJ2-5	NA	TGTGCCAGCAGCCCCTGGGACAACCAAGAGACCCAGTACTTC	CASSPWDNQETQYF
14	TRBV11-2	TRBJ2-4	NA	TGTGCCAGCAGCGGTATAGTGGGATTTAACATTCAGTACTTC	CASSGIVGFNIQYF
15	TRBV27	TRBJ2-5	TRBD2	TGTGCCAGCAAGAGCCCTGCGGGAGTGCAGGAGACCCAGTACTTC	CASKSPAGVQETQYF
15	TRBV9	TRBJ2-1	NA	TGTGCCAGCAGCATCGAGACAGGCCGTGGCAATGAGCAGTTCTTC	CASSIETGRGNEQFF
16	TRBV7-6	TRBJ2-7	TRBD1	TGTGCCAGCAGCCCCGGGACAGGGTCTTCTTCCTACGAGCAGTACTTC	CASSPGTGSSSYEQYF
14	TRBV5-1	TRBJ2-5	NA	TGCGCCAGCAGCTTGGCGGCAGGCCAAGAGACCCAGTACTTC	CASSLAAGQETQYF